The rows below give T cell receptor beta chains drawn from one sample of a study of blood T cell repertoires in COVID-19. This table comes from immunoSEQ multiplex PCR, and its TCRdb copy is limited to in-frame clones, with some not included. The sample lists some 380,000 clones, roughly 77% seen once, with over 0.95% in the top ten. What was sequenced was peripheral blood. The receptors come from a human donor with acute or convalescent COVID-19. The donor label of this sample is uncertain. CDR3s include the opening cysteine and the closing phenylalanine or tryptophan. Each record gives: CDR3 protein, CDR3 DNA, D gene, clone size, J gene, V gene. D genes are given only for firm matches. The size entry is marked missing in some rows and otherwise reads once, few, many or a size class.

CDR3aa: CASSLGQGMDEQYF
CDR3nt: TGTGCCAGCAGTCTCGGACAGGGGATGGACGAGCAGTACTTC
d_gene: TRBD1
abundance: .
j_gene: TRBJ2-7
v_gene: TRBV27

CDR3aa: CASSLTVAGVNNEQFF
CDR3nt: TGCGCCAGCAGCTTGACCGTAGCGGGAGTTAACAATGAGCAGTTCTTC
d_gene: TRBD2
abundance: .
j_gene: TRBJ2-1
v_gene: TRBV5-1

CDR3aa: CAWSGSGQFNQPQHF
CDR3nt: TGTGCCTGGAGCGGCTCGGGACAGTTCAATCAGCCCCAGCATTTT
d_gene: TRBD1
abundance: few
j_gene: TRBJ1-5
v_gene: TRBV30

CDR3aa: CASSDLAGGNTGELFF
CDR3nt: TGTGCCAGCAGCGACCTAGCGGGAGGGAACACCGGGGAGCTGTTTTTT
d_gene: TRBD2
abundance: few
j_gene: TRBJ2-2
v_gene: TRBV11-2

CDR3aa: CASSFIQNYEQYF
CDR3nt: TGTGCCAGCAGTTTTATCCAGAACTACGAGCAGTACTTC
d_gene: .
abundance: .
j_gene: TRBJ2-7
v_gene: TRBV28

CDR3aa: CASNWYLGGYTF
CDR3nt: TGTGCCAGTAATTGGTATCTCGGGGGCTACACCTTC
d_gene: .
abundance: .
j_gene: TRBJ1-2
v_gene: TRBV19

CDR3aa: CASSSDRPRMNTEAFF
CDR3nt: TGTGCCAGCAGTTCAGACAGGCCCCGAATGAACACTGAAGCTTTCTTT
d_gene: .
abundance: .
j_gene: TRBJ1-1
v_gene: TRBV2

CDR3aa: CASSLEGFDEAFF
CDR3nt: TGCGCCAGCAGCTTAGAGGGTTTCGATGAAGCTTTCTTT
d_gene: .
abundance: .
j_gene: TRBJ1-1
v_gene: TRBV5-1

CDR3aa: CASSVSGRPYNEQFF
CDR3nt: TGTGCCAGCAGTGTTAGCGGGAGGCCTTACAATGAGCAGTTCTTC
d_gene: TRBD2
abundance: .
j_gene: TRBJ2-1
v_gene: TRBV11-3

CDR3aa: CAWSVSQGVKLFF
CDR3nt: TGTGCCTGGAGTGTCTCACAGGGCGTAAAACTGTTTTTT
d_gene: .
abundance: .
j_gene: TRBJ1-4
v_gene: TRBV30

CDR3aa: CASSFSSNQPQHF
CDR3nt: TGTGCCAGCAGTTTTTCGAGCAATCAGCCCCAGCATTTT
d_gene: .
abundance: .
j_gene: TRBJ1-5
v_gene: TRBV27

CDR3aa: CASSPGTSFRYEQYF
CDR3nt: TGTGCCAGCTCACCTGGGACTAGCTTTCGCTACGAGCAGTACTTC
d_gene: TRBD2
abundance: .
j_gene: TRBJ2-7
v_gene: TRBV18

CDR3aa: CASRVTGGIGYTF
CDR3nt: TGTGCCAGCAGGGTTACGGGGGGGATCGGCTACACCTTC
d_gene: .
abundance: .
j_gene: TRBJ1-2
v_gene: TRBV2

CDR3aa: CASSLLTGYGYTF
CDR3nt: TGTGCCAGCAGTTTATTGACAGGATATGGCTACACCTTC
d_gene: .
abundance: .
j_gene: TRBJ1-2
v_gene: TRBV12-3/TRBV12-4

CDR3aa: CASSQERTKNTEAFF
CDR3nt: TGTGCCAGCAGCCAAGAAAGGACAAAGAACACTGAAGCTTTCTTT
d_gene: .
abundance: once
j_gene: TRBJ1-1
v_gene: TRBV3-1/TRBV3-2

CDR3aa: CASSLQGTGGDEQYF
CDR3nt: TGTGCCAGCTCACTGCAGGGGACAGGTGGGGACGAGCAGTACTTC
d_gene: TRBD1
abundance: .
j_gene: TRBJ2-7
v_gene: TRBV18

CDR3aa: CASSLLGQGRTGELFF
CDR3nt: TGTGCCAGCAGCTTACTGGGACAGGGTCGAACCGGGGAGCTGTTTTTT
d_gene: TRBD1
abundance: .
j_gene: TRBJ2-2
v_gene: TRBV7-9

CDR3aa: CASSASRQGDNYGYTF
CDR3nt: TGTGCCAGCTCAGCCTCAAGACAGGGGGATAACTATGGCTACACCTTC
d_gene: TRBD1
abundance: .
j_gene: TRBJ1-2
v_gene: TRBV18

CDR3aa: CASSFADSNQPQHF
CDR3nt: TGTGCCAGTAGTTTTGCAGATAGCAATCAGCCCCAGCATTTT
d_gene: .
abundance: .
j_gene: TRBJ1-5
v_gene: TRBV19

CDR3aa: CASSFNLNGKLFF
CDR3nt: TGTGCCAGCAGTTTCAATTTGAACGGAAAACTGTTTTTT
d_gene: .
abundance: .
j_gene: TRBJ1-4
v_gene: TRBV6-5

CDR3aa: CASSLQGFSNQPQHF
CDR3nt: TGTGCCAGCAGTTTACAGGGGTTCAGCAATCAGCCCCAGCATTTT
d_gene: TRBD1
abundance: once
j_gene: TRBJ1-5
v_gene: TRBV6-5

CDR3aa: CASSLAGGAIGELFF
CDR3nt: TGTGCCAGCAGCTTAGCGGGGGGAGCGATCGGGGAGCTGTTTTTT
d_gene: .
abundance: .
j_gene: TRBJ2-2
v_gene: TRBV7-2

CDR3aa: CASSLVPGLVSDTQYF
CDR3nt: TGCGCCAGCAGCTTGGTACCGGGACTAGTTTCTGATACGCAGTATTTT
d_gene: TRBD2
abundance: .
j_gene: TRBJ2-3
v_gene: TRBV5-1

CDR3aa: CSVEDRDRGRSYNEQFF
CDR3nt: TGCAGCGTTGAAGATCGGGACAGGGGAAGATCCTACAATGAGCAGTTCTTC
d_gene: TRBD1
abundance: .
j_gene: TRBJ2-1
v_gene: TRBV29-1

CDR3aa: CASRRLADRGNEQFF
CDR3nt: TGTGCCAGCAGGAGACTAGCGGACCGTGGGAATGAGCAGTTCTTC
d_gene: TRBD2
abundance: .
j_gene: TRBJ2-1
v_gene: TRBV27

CDR3aa: CASSLITGGDNLSTDTQYF
CDR3nt: TGTGCCAGCAGCTTAATAACAGGGGGCGATAACCTTAGCACAGATACGCAGTATTTT
d_gene: TRBD1
abundance: .
j_gene: TRBJ2-3
v_gene: TRBV7-9

CDR3aa: CASSVRTAYF
CDR3nt: TGTGCCAGCTCAGTACGGACAGCTTACTTC
d_gene: .
abundance: .
j_gene: TRBJ2-7
v_gene: TRBV18

CDR3aa: CASSLSGGPMSLRTDTQYF
CDR3nt: TGTGCCAGCAGTCTATCGGGGGGGCCTATGAGTCTGCGGACAGATACGCAGTATTTT
d_gene: TRBD2
abundance: .
j_gene: TRBJ2-3
v_gene: TRBV6-6

CDR3aa: CASSPHPGQSYEQYF
CDR3nt: TGTGCCAGCTCACCACATCCGGGACAGAGCTACGAGCAGTACTTC
d_gene: TRBD1
abundance: once
j_gene: TRBJ2-7
v_gene: TRBV18

CDR3aa: CASKGYSSNTGELFF
CDR3nt: TGTGCCAGTAAGGGGTACAGCTCGAACACCGGGGAGCTGTTTTTT
d_gene: .
abundance: once
j_gene: TRBJ2-2
v_gene: TRBV19

CDR3aa: CASSVGSGGDTQYF
CDR3nt: TGTGCCAGCAGCGTAGGCTCAGGGGGAGATACGCAGTATTTT
d_gene: TRBD1
abundance: .
j_gene: TRBJ2-3
v_gene: TRBV9

CDR3aa: CASSSTGTGGIYEQYF
CDR3nt: TGTGCCAGCAGTTCAACCGGGACAGGGGGGATCTACGAGCAGTACTTC
d_gene: TRBD1
abundance: .
j_gene: TRBJ2-7
v_gene: TRBV6-5

CDR3aa: CASSDSIGGNTEAFF
CDR3nt: TGTGCCAGCAGTGACTCTATAGGGGGGAACACTGAAGCTTTCTTT
d_gene: .
abundance: .
j_gene: TRBJ1-1
v_gene: TRBV6-4

CDR3aa: CASSAPTRYEQYF
CDR3nt: TGTGCCAGCAGTGCCCCGACTCGGTACGAGCAGTACTTC
d_gene: .
abundance: .
j_gene: TRBJ2-7
v_gene: TRBV28

CDR3aa: CASSGGGAYEQYF
CDR3nt: TGTGCCAGCTCCGGGGGGGGTGCTTACGAGCAGTACTTC
d_gene: TRBD2
abundance: .
j_gene: TRBJ2-7
v_gene: TRBV18

CDR3aa: CASSLYYPPTLHF
CDR3nt: TGTGCCAGCAGCCTCTATTACCCACCCACCCTCCACTTT
d_gene: .
abundance: once
j_gene: TRBJ1-6
v_gene: TRBV7-2

CDR3aa: CASFPSGTGGSHGYTF
CDR3nt: TGTGCCAGCTTTCCCTCCGGGACAGGGGGTTCTCATGGCTACACCTTC
d_gene: TRBD1
abundance: .
j_gene: TRBJ1-2
v_gene: TRBV19

CDR3aa: CASSAGEIGTQYF
CDR3nt: TGTGCCAGCAGCGCCGGGGAAATCGGGACCCAGTACTTC
d_gene: .
abundance: .
j_gene: TRBJ2-5
v_gene: TRBV11-3

CDR3aa: CACVDQPQHF
CDR3nt: TGTGCCTGCGTAGATCAGCCCCAGCATTTT
d_gene: .
abundance: .
j_gene: TRBJ1-5
v_gene: TRBV30

CDR3aa: CASRDANYGYTF
CDR3nt: TGTGCCAGCCGAGATGCTAACTATGGCTACACCTTC
d_gene: .
abundance: few
j_gene: TRBJ1-2
v_gene: TRBV3-1/TRBV3-2